These T cell receptor beta chains were read from a single sample in a study of cytomegalovirus exposure and HLA in healthy donors. Sequencing used immunoSEQ multiplex PCR; TCRdb keeps in-frame clones, though not all of them. Among approximately 100,000 clones, 76% were seen once, and the ten largest hold 9% to 15%. Sequencing used PBMCs. The source of these receptors is a woman aged 35 to 49 in good health and CMV-seropositive. CDR3s include the opening cysteine and the closing phenylalanine or tryptophan. The D gene is left open where the match is weak. Clone size is stated in some rows and not others, as once, few, many or a class when expanded.

TRBJ1-1 TRBD1 - TRBV5-4 CASSLGGGNEAFF TGTGCCAGCAGTCTAGGGGGCGGTAATGAAGCTTTCTTT
TRBJ2-7 - once TRBV7-9 CASSEQGYEQYF TGTGCCAGCAGCGAACAGGGTTACGAGCAGTACTTC
TRBJ1-1 - - TRBV2 CASSGPRGGTENTEAFF TGTGCCAGCAGTGGCCCGAGGGGGGGGACTGAGAACACTGAAGCTTTCTTT
TRBJ2-7 TRBD1 - TRBV15 CATSRDPGTGDEQYF TGTGCCACCAGCAGAGACCCCGGGACAGGGGACGAGCAGTACTTC
TRBJ1-2 TRBD1 - TRBV6-4 CASSEQGTYGYTF TGTGCCAGCAGTGAACAGGGGACCTATGGCTACACCTTC
TRBJ2-7 - - TRBV4-2 CASSQDWRGSYEQYF TGTGCCAGCAGCCAAGATTGGAGGGGATCCTACGAGCAGTACTTC
TRBJ1-5 TRBD1 once TRBV19 CASSPRTGGLSNQPQHF TGTGCCAGTAGCCCAAGGACAGGGGGCCTGAGCAATCAGCCCCAGCATTTT
TRBJ1-4 - few TRBV12-5 CASGLVRWGRGQEKLFF TGTGCTAGTGGTTTGGTACGATGGGGCAGGGGCCAGGAAAAACTGTTTTTT
TRBJ2-3 - - TRBV5-1 CASSLVGPRPDTQYF TGCGCCAGCAGCTTGGTGGGCCCACGGCCAGATACGCAGTATTTT
TRBJ1-5 TRBD1 - TRBV6-5 CASSYDRGEPQHF TGTGCCAGCAGTTACGACAGGGGGGAGCCCCAGCATTTT
TRBJ2-1 TRBD1 - TRBV5-1 CASSLDGQGAGNEQFF TGCGCCAGCAGCTTGGACGGACAGGGAGCAGGTAATGAGCAGTTCTTC
TRBJ1-5 TRBD1 - TRBV2 CASRGQGSNQPQHF TGTGCCAGCAGGGGACAGGGCTCCAATCAGCCCCAGCATTTT
TRBJ1-5 - - TRBV2 CASSEGGQGNQPQHF TGTGCCAGCAGTGAAGGGGGGCAGGGGAATCAGCCCCAGCATTTT
TRBJ2-7 TRBD1 - TRBV6-5 CASSFETGAREQYF TGTGCCAGCAGCTTTGAGACAGGGGCCAGGGAGCAGTACTTC
TRBJ2-3 - - TRBV7-8 CASSLARAAPYF TGTGCCAGCAGCTTAGCGAGAGCGGCCCCGTATTTT
TRBJ1-2 - - TRBV7-9 CASSLQGRAGATF TGTGCCAGCAGCTTACAAGGCCGAGCTGGGGCCACCTTC
TRBJ1-3 - - TRBV7-2 CASSLGAGSGNTIYF TGTGCCAGCAGCTTAGGTGCGGGTAGTGGAAACACCATATATTTT
TRBJ1-1 - - TRBV9 CASSQQWNTEAFF TGTGCCAGCAGCCAACAGTGGAACACTGAAGCTTTCTTT
TRBJ1-3 - - TRBV7-2 CASSLSNSGNTIYF TGTGCCAGCAGCTTAAGCAATTCTGGAAACACCATATATTTT
TRBJ1-2 TRBD1 - TRBV6-1 CASSLTDRGNYGYTF TGTGCCAGCAGTTTGACGGACAGGGGGAACTATGGCTACACCTTC
TRBJ1-5 - - TRBV6-5 CASSKTGLGQPQHF TGTGCCAGCAGTAAGACAGGACTGGGGCAGCCCCAGCATTTT
TRBJ2-7 - - TRBV5-1 CASSSTGSTSYEQYF TGCGCCAGCAGCTCCACCGGGTCTACCTCCTACGAGCAGTACTTC
TRBJ1-2 - - TRBV7-9 CASVGLPYGYTF TGTGCCAGTGTGGGGCTACCTTATGGCTACACCTTC
TRBJ2-7 TRBD1 - TRBV19 CASSITGQTYEQYF TGTGCCAGTAGTATTACGGGACAGACCTACGAGCAGTACTTC
TRBJ2-4 TRBD1 - TRBV7-2 CASSLRQGGNIQYF TGTGCCAGCAGCCTAAGACAGGGGGGGAACATTCAGTACTTC
TRBJ1-2 - - TRBV19 CASSISYGYGYTF TGTGCCAGTAGTATCTCATACGGCTATGGCTACACCTTC
TRBJ2-2 TRBD2 - TRBV9 CASSERLAGATGELFF TGTGCCAGCAGCGAGCGACTAGCGGGGGCCACCGGGGAGCTGTTTTTT
TRBJ2-3 TRBD2 - TRBV25-1 CASSSAGGTDTQYF TGTGCCAGCAGTTCGGCGGGGGGCACAGATACGCAGTATTTT
TRBJ1-4 - few TRBV27 CASSAQERYEKLFF TGTGCCAGCAGTGCACAGGAGAGGTACGAAAAACTGTTTTTT
TRBJ1-1 - few TRBV5-1 CASSFTGNTEAFF TGCGCCAGCAGCTTTACCGGGAACACTGAAGCTTTCTTT
TRBJ1-2 TRBD1 - TRBV6-6 CASSSLGGPYRYTF TGTGCCAGCAGTTCCTTAGGGGGCCCCTATCGCTACACCTTC
TRBJ1-2 - - TRBV11-2 CASSLDRPYGYTF TGTGCCAGCAGCTTAGATCGTCCTTATGGCTACACCTTC
TRBJ2-3 - - TRBV29-1 CSVTGKSFGTDTQYF TGCAGCGTTACAGGGAAGTCTTTTGGCACAGATACGCAGTATTTT
TRBJ1-4 - - TRBV7-9 CASSLLTVSNEKLFF TGTGCCAGCAGCTTACTAACAGTGTCGAATGAAAAACTGTTTTTT
TRBJ1-1 - - TRBV5-6 CASSASGARNTEAFF TGTGCCAGCAGCGCCTCAGGGGCCCGGAACACTGAAGCTTTCTTT
TRBJ1-1 - - TRBV11-2 CASSLRPGLQNTEAFF TGTGCCAGCAGCTTAAGGCCAGGCCTTCAGAACACTGAAGCTTTCTTT
TRBJ1-2 TRBD1 - TRBV19 CASSIGVQGRGYTF TGTGCCAGTAGTATAGGGGTACAGGGGCGAGGCTACACCTTC
TRBJ1-1 - - TRBV10-1 CASSDEGLNTEAFF TGCGCCAGCAGTGATGAGGGTCTGAACACTGAAGCTTTCTTT
TRBJ2-3 - - TRBV5-1 CASSLGGDSTDTQYF TGCGCCAGCAGCTTGGGGGGGGATAGCACAGATACGCAGTATTTT
TRBJ2-7 TRBD1 - TRBV11-2 CASSLVTGGYEQYF TGTGCCAGCAGCTTAGTAACAGGGGGCTACGAGCAGTACTTC
TRBJ2-7 - - TRBV2 CASSDGYYEQYF TGTGCCAGCAGTGACGGTTACTACGAGCAGTACTTC
TRBJ2-3 - - TRBV2 CASTPTDFTDTQYF TGTGCCAGCACCCCGACTGACTTCACAGATACGCAGTATTTT
TRBJ1-5 - few TRBV5-5 CARSLVDSNNQPQHF TGTGCCAGAAGCTTGGTGGACAGCAACAATCAGCCCCAGCATTTT
TRBJ1-1 - - TRBV30 CAWSGLARNTEAFF TGTGCCTGGAGTGGACTTGCCAGGAACACTGAAGCTTTCTTT
TRBJ1-2 TRBD1 - TRBV18 CASSPLTGGNYGYTF TGTGCCAGCTCACCATTAACAGGGGGAAACTATGGCTACACCTTC
TRBJ2-2 TRBD2 few TRBV6-4 CASSHRERGGELFF TGTGCCAGCTCTCACCGGGAGCGGGGCGGGGAGCTGTTTTTT
TRBJ1-2 TRBD1 - TRBV6-5 CASSYPRDRGGYGYTF TGTGCCAGCAGTTACCCCCGTGACAGGGGCGGTTATGGCTACACCTTC
TRBJ2-3 TRBD2 once TRBV7-9 CASSLAALAGGSTDTQYF TGTGCCAGCAGCTTGGCCGCACTAGCGGGGGGATCCACAGATACGCAGTATTTT
TRBJ1-6 TRBD1 - TRBV27 CASSPQTGWSSPLHF TGTGCCAGCAGCCCCCAGACAGGGTGGAGCTCACCCCTCCACTTT
TRBJ2-7 TRBD1 - TRBV28 CASSSGQGFYEQYF TGTGCCAGCAGTTCGGGACAGGGGTTCTACGAGCAGTACTTC
TRBJ2-7 - - TRBV18 CASSPGGYEQYF TGTGCCAGCTCACCAGGCGGATACGAGCAGTACTTC
TRBJ1-1 TRBD1 - TRBV5-1 CASRYGTGGMNTEAFF TGCGCCAGCAGATATGGGACAGGGGGGATGAACACTGAAGCTTTCTTT
TRBJ1-1 TRBD1 - TRBV4-2 CASSPRQGGLNTEAFF TGTGCCAGCAGCCCCCGACAGGGGGGGTTGAACACTGAAGCTTTCTTT
TRBJ1-4 - few TRBV6-6 CASSYGGSNEKLFF TGTGCCAGCAGTTACGGCGGCAGTAATGAAAAACTGTTTTTT
TRBJ2-1 - - TRBV2 CASSEDSLWFF TGTGCCAGCAGTGAGGACTCCCTGTGGTTCTTC